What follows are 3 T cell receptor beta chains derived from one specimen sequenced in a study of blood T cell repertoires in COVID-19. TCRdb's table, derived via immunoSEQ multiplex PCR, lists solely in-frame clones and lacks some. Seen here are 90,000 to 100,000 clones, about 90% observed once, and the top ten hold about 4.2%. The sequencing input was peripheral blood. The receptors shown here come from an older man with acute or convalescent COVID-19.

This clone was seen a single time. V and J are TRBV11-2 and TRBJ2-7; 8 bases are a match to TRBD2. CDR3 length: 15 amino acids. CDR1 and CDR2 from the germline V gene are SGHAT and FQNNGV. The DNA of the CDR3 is TGTGCCAGCAGCTCCGCGGGGGCGTCCTCGGACGGGAGGGACGTC. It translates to CASSSAGASSDGRDV.

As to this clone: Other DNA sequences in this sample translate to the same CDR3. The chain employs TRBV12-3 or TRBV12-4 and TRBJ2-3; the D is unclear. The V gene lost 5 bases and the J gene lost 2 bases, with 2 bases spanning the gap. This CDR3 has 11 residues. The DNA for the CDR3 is TGTGCCAGCAGTCTCACAGATACGCAGTATTTT. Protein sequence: CASSLTDTQYF.

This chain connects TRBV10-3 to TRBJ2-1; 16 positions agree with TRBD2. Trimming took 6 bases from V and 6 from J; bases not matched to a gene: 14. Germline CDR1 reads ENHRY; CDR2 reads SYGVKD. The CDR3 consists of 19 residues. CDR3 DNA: TGTGCCATCAGAAAGCAAGCCGCGGGACTAGCGGGGGGGGCCAATGAGCAGTTCTTC. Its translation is CAIRKQAAGLAGGANEQFF.